These 27 T cell receptor beta chains share one sample of origin, sequenced in a study of CD8 T cells in ankylosing spondylitis. TCRdb reprocessed the 5' RACE reads with MiXCR, giving one entry per CDR3 protein. The sample holds almost 45,000 distinct CDR3 sequences, more than 9.5% seen once. Sequences were obtained from blood, either unsorted or a sorted T cell fraction (not recorded which). The receptors were sampled from a male donor with ankylosing spondylitis or in good health (not recorded which).

This clonotype was seen ten or more times. This chain connects TRBV5-1 to TRBJ1-5, with 7 positions matching TRBD1. With 0 bases clipped from V and 4 bases from J, the junction kept 7 bases outside the gene matches. The CDR3 loop spans 16 amino acids. Germline-derived CDR1 and CDR2 are SGHRS and YFSETQ. Here the CDR3 DNA reads TGCGCCAGCAGCTTGGACGCAGGGGGGTCTAATCAGCCCCAGCATTTT. Protein sequence: CASSLDAGGSNQPQHF.

This clonotype came up many times. The chain is built from TRBV12-3 or TRBV12-4 and TRBJ1-3; D not resolved. V shed 2 bases and J shed 4 bases, with 9 bases lying between them. This CDR3 is 14 amino acids long. CDR3 in DNA: TGTGCCAGCAGTTTATTGGTGGTCGGAAACACCATATATTTT. Translation: CASSLLVVGNTIYF.

With respect to this clonotype: A much larger clone differs by one base, so this may be a read error. The chain has TRBV5-6 and TRBJ2-5; no firm D call. Germline assignment: CDR1 SGHDT and CDR2 YYEEEE. V was shortened by 4 bases and J by 4 bases, with 17 bases between the two germline ends. The CDR3 has 15 amino acids. The CDR3 loop is CASSPTTAIGETQYF. Written as DNA, the CDR3 is TGTGCCAGCAGCCCGACGACTGCGATTGGAGAGACCCAGTACTTC.

This clonotype has just a few counts. The genes are TRBV7-2 and TRBJ2-7; 7 bases line up with TRBD1. CDR1 and CDR2 (germline): SGHTA, FQGNSA. Losses at the gene ends were 4 bases for V and 4 bases for J; bases not matched to a gene: 10. This CDR3 contains 15 residues. In DNA, the CDR3 is TGTGCCAGCAGCTCACGGACAGGACCCGGGTACGAGCAGTACTTC. This gives the protein CASSSRTGPGYEQYF.

This clonotype was seen ten or more times. The rearrangement links TRBV29-1 to TRBJ2-3; 11 bases agree with TRBD2. The germline V gene encodes CDR1 SQVTM and CDR2 ANQGSEA. This CDR3 contains 17 residues. The V segment lost 3 bases and the J segment 0 bases; nucleotides outside the gene matches: 8. The CDR3 spells CSVDASGGTRSTDTQYF. The DNA of the CDR3 is TGCAGCGTTGACGCTAGCGGGGGGACACGCAGCACAGATACGCAGTATTTT.

This clonotype occurred many times. The gene calls are TRBV12-3 or TRBV12-4 and TRBJ2-3, with D possibly TRBD2 on 7 matching bases. CDR3 size: 17 residues. Trimming removed 5 bases at V and 6 bases at J, with 24 bases between. The CDR3, as DNA: TGTGCCAGCAGTCCGGACCCGGGCATGGGGGGGGCTGATACGCAGTATTTT. Its translation is CASSPDPGMGGADTQYF.

This clonotype was recorded many times. V usage is TRBV3-1 and J usage is TRBJ2-7; 10 bases map to TRBD1. The ends lost 4 bases at V and 4 bases at J; junction bases unmatched: 7. Germline V gene data show CDR1 as LGHDT and CDR2 as YNNKEL (reference sequence). This CDR3 region has 15 residues. CDR3 protein: CASSRGDRGPYEQYF. CDR3 DNA sequence: TGTGCCAGCAGCCGAGGGGACAGGGGACCATACGAGCAGTACTTC.

The table lists this clonotype with a few counts. The chain has TRBV29-1 and TRBJ1-4; D is unclear. Trimming stripped 2 bases from V and 8 bases from J, with 6 bases between. The CDR3 is made up of 11 amino acids. Germline assignment: CDR1 SQVTM and CDR2 ANQGSEA. The CDR3 DNA follows: TGCAGCGTTGAATCTCGGGAAAAACTGTTTTTT. It specifies CSVESREKLFF.

This clonotype was observed a handful of times. The chain carries TRBV18 and TRBJ2-5, with 7 bases lining up with TRBD1. J lost 2 bases, V lost 6 bases, and 15 bases had no gene match. There are 17 residues in the CDR3. Germline values: CDR1 KGHSH, CDR2 LQKENI. CDR3 nucleotides: TGTGCCAGCTCGCGATTACCCGCCGGGACAGCACAAGAGACCCAGTACTTC. It yields the protein CASSRLPAGTAQETQYF. The variable domain in full, completed from reference TRBV18 and TRBJ2-5, reads NAGVMQNPRHLVRRRGQEARLRCSPMKGHSHVYWYRQLPEEGLKFMVYLQKENIIDESGMPKERFSAEFPKEGPSILRIQQVVRGDSAAYFCASSRLPAGTAQETQYFGPGTRLLVL.

This rearrangement joins TRBV2 to TRBJ2-1; D gene unclear. CDR1 and CDR2 from the germline V gene are SNHLY and FYNNEI. Trimming shortened V by 3 bases and J by 5 bases, and 8 bases separated the two germline ends. CDR3 size: 13 residues. The CDR3 DNA sequence: TGTGCCAGCAGTGAGAACGGAAACAATGAGCAGTTCTTC. Protein sequence: CASSENGNNEQFF.

This clonotype showed up many times. This rearrangement joins TRBV5-1 to TRBJ2-7; maybe TRBD2 (6 bases). The CDR3 length is 17 residues. Germline lookup yields CDR1 SGHRS and CDR2 YFSETQ. V gave up 4 bases and J gave up 0 bases, with 20 bases separating them. Here the CDR3 reads CASSPEWTIRNSYEQYF. The CDR3 DNA sequence: TGCGCCAGCAGCCCCGAGTGGACTATACGAAACTCCTACGAGCAGTACTTC.

At least ten counts were recorded for this clonotype. The chain is built from TRBV5-1 and TRBJ2-2, with 7 bases lining up with TRBD1. Trimming removed 3 bases from V and 4 bases from J; junction bases left unmatched: 3. CDR3 length: 14 amino acids. Germline-derived CDR1 and CDR2 are SGHRS and YFSETQ. CDR3 sequence (DNA): TGCGCCAGCAGCTCCGGGACAGTCACCGGGGAGCTGTTTTTT. It translates to CASSSGTVTGELFF.

The chain combines TRBV4-2 with TRBJ1-6; TRBD1 matches at 7 bases. Germline values: CDR1 LGHNA, CDR2 YNFKEQ. V lost 0 bases, J lost 7 bases, and 9 bases stayed unmatched. The CDR3 has 17 residues. The CDR3 DNA reads as TGTGCCAGCAGCCAAGAAGGGACAGTTGCGGGGAATTCACCCCTCCACTTT. Protein sequence: CASSQEGTVAGNSPLHF.

The V gene is TRBV12-3 or TRBV12-4, the J gene TRBJ1-1; D not certain. V lost 6 bases and J 4 bases, leaving 12 bases between the germline ends. The CDR3 has 13 residues. The CDR3 DNA follows: TGTGCCAGCAGGTCGGGATGGAGCACTGAAGCTTTCTTT. Its protein product is CASRSGWSTEAFF.

Many counts were recorded for this clonotype. The genes are TRBV20-1 and TRBJ2-1; D is ambiguous. CDR1 DFQATT and CDR2 SNEGSKA come from the germline V gene (reference sequence). CDR3 length: 12 amino acids. V lost 2 bases and J lost 13, with 15 bases in between. CDR3 bases: TGCAGTGCTAGACCCGGGCCGAACCCCCAGTTCTTC. It codes for CSARPGPNPQFF.

V is TRBV2 and J is TRBJ2-1, with 7 bases identical to TRBD1. The V segment lost 4 bases and the J segment 8 bases; nucleotides outside the gene matches: 8. CDR3 size: 14 residues. Germline CDR1 is SNHLY and CDR2 is FYNNEI. The DNA for the CDR3 is TGTGCCAGCAGTGGAGGGACAGTGATGGATGAGCAGTTCTTC. This sequence encodes CASSGGTVMDEQFF.

J is TRBJ2-7 and V is TRBV29-1; D is possibly TRBD2 (5 bases). The CDR3 length is 11 residues. V dropped 7 bases and J dropped 7 bases, with 14 bases sitting between them. From germline, CDR1 is SQVTM and CDR2 ANQGSEA. The CDR3 is CSAEGLGEQYF. Here the CDR3 DNA reads TGCAGCGCCGAGGGATTGGGTGAGCAGTACTTC.

This clonotype turned up a few times. The CDR3 is CASSDMTGGNANGYTF. CDR3 DNA: TGTGCCAGCAGTGACATGACAGGGGGAAACGCCAATGGCTACACCTTC. The V gene is TRBV2, the J gene TRBJ1-2; 9 nucleotides line up with TRBD1. The CDR3 is 16 amino acids. Trimming cost V 3 bases and J 6 bases; bases outside gene matches: 11. Germline V gives CDR1 SNHLY, CDR2 FYNNEI.

This clonotype was observed a handful of times. The V and J genes are TRBV6-6 and TRBJ2-1; 12 bases are shared with TRBD2. J lost 11 bases, V lost 7 bases, and 12 bases had no gene match. This CDR3 region has 15 residues. The germline gives CDR1 MNHNY, CDR2 SVGAGI (reference sequence). Here the CDR3 reads CASTTSTSGGSQQFF. The CDR3 DNA follows: TGTGCCAGCACCACATCAACTAGCGGGGGGTCCCAGCAGTTCTTC.

The rearrangement joins TRBV7-2 to TRBJ1-1; 8 bases are a match to TRBD1. Germline V gene data show CDR1 as SGHTA and CDR2 as FQGNSA. The CDR3 contains 16 residues. V shed 5 bases, J shed 0 bases, and the junction held 8 bases outside the gene matches. CDR3 region: CASSRSGGQVNTEAFF. The CDR3 nucleotides are TGTGCCAGCAGCCGGTCTGGGGGACAGGTGAACACTGAAGCTTTCTTT.

This clonotype has a count of ten or more. The chain carries TRBV5-1 and TRBJ1-2; D perhaps matches TRBD1 (5 bases). The germline V and J ends were trimmed by 1 base and 0 bases, with 16 bases remaining between them. Germline lookup yields CDR1 SGHRS and CDR2 YFSETQ. The CDR3 is 17 residues long. This chain's CDR3 is CASSLWPREGPNYGYTF. The DNA of the CDR3 is TGCGCCAGCAGCTTGTGGCCCAGGGAAGGGCCTAACTATGGCTACACCTTC.

The rearrangement uses TRBV28 and TRBJ1-3; D is possibly TRBD1 (6 bases). V dropped 10 bases and J dropped 7 bases, with 14 bases sitting between them. Germline V gene data show CDR1 as MDHEN and CDR2 as SYDVKM. The CDR3 runs to 12 residues. The CDR3 here is CAITGPRNTIYF. The CDR3 DNA sequence: TGTGCCATCACAGGGCCCCGGAACACCATATATTTT.

Many counts were recorded for this clonotype. The chain combines TRBV2 with TRBJ2-1; D may be TRBD1 (6 bases). This CDR3 has 15 residues. V shed 6 bases and J shed 3 bases, with 15 bases lying between them. CDR1 is SNHLY and CDR2 is FYNNEI in the germline V gene. The CDR3 bases are TGTGCCAGCAGCGTGAGCAGGGGTCTCTACAATGAGCAGTTCTTC. This translates into CASSVSRGLYNEQFF.

This clonotype was detected only a few times. V and J are TRBV12-3 or TRBV12-4 and TRBJ2-7; D is possibly TRBD2 (5 bases). The length of the CDR3 is 15 residues. Trimming shortened V by 6 bases and J by 3 bases, and 18 bases separated the two germline ends. The CDR3 is CASSTLPGTFYEQYF. In nucleotides, the CDR3 is TGTGCCAGCAGCACACTCCCGGGAACCTTCTACGAGCAGTACTTC.

This clonotype occurred many times. The chain is built from TRBV5-1 and TRBJ1-3, with 7 positions matching TRBD1. The trim removed 4 bases at V and 0 bases at J, leaving 7 bases unmatched. This CDR3 is 16 amino acids long. CDR1 is SGHRS, CDR2 YFSETQ, per germline. The chain's CDR3 is CASSLSTGTSGNTIYF. The CDR3 nucleotides are TGCGCCAGCAGCCTTTCGACAGGGACCTCTGGAAACACCATATATTTT.

This clonotype showed up just a few times. The V and J genes are TRBV5-1 and TRBJ2-7; TRBD1 is a possible D gene (6 bases). Trimming removed 0 bases from V and 6 bases from J, with 19 bases in between. This CDR3 spans 16 amino acids. CDR1 SGHRS and CDR2 YFSETQ come from the germline V gene. DNA for the CDR3: TGCGCCAGCAGCTTGGCCTCCGGCCTCCAGGGGAGCGAGCAGTACTTC. This encodes CASSLASGLQGSEQYF. Using reference TRBV5-1 and TRBJ2-7 for the parts outside the CDR3, the full variable domain is KAGVTQTPRYLIKTRGQQVTLSCSPISGHRSVSWYQQTPGQGLQFLFEYFSETQRNKGNFPGRFSGRQFSNSRSEMNVSTLELGDSALYLCASSLASGLQGSEQYFGPGTRLTVT.

J is TRBJ2-4 and V is TRBV20-1, with 7 bases matching TRBD2. In germline, CDR1 is DFQATT, CDR2 SNEGSKA (reference sequence). The ends lost 5 bases at V and 8 bases at J; junction bases unmatched: 15. The CDR3 covers 15 residues. The CDR3 reads CSAGQRGRGRDIQYF. CDR3 sequence (DNA): TGCAGTGCTGGTCAGAGGGGCCGGGGGAGGGACATTCAGTACTTC.